One and the same sample provided the 9 T cell receptor beta chains below, sequenced in a study of beta chain features in type 1 diabetes. Expressed TCRB transcripts were sequenced after all isolated RNA was converted to cDNA. Produced via immunoSEQ multiplex PCR; TCRdb's table is partial and in-frame only. There are approximately 340,000 clones in the sample; approximately 15% occur only once, and roughly 0.017% lies in the top ten. Sequencing used naive CD4+ T cells from blood. The receptor set was obtained from a young woman in good health.

This chain joins TRBV18 and TRBJ2-5, with a tentative D call TRBD1 (6 bases). Germline V gene data show CDR1 as KGHSH and CDR2 as LQKENI. Trimming removed 4 bases from V and 5 bases from J, with 11 bases in between. This CDR3 comprises 13 residues. The CDR3 here is CASSRTGTETQYF. The CDR3 nucleotides are TGTGCCAGCTCACGTACAGGGACGGAGACCCAGTACTTC.

The chain uses TRBV7-2 and TRBJ2-7; 8 bases agree with TRBD2. V was clipped by 5 bases and J by 4 bases; unmatched bases: 10. Germline V CDR1 and CDR2: SGHTA, FQGNSA. This CDR3 region has 15 residues. CDR3 sequence (DNA): TGTGCCAGCAGCCCGGGACTAGGAGCACCTTACGAGCAGTACTTC. It specifies CASSPGLGAPYEQYF.

In its sample, this clone was seen a few times. The chain has TRBV29-1 and TRBJ2-5, with a tentative D call TRBD1 (6 bases). CDR1 is SQVTM and CDR2 is ANQGSEA in the germline V gene. Between the trimmed V and J ends, which lost 2 bases and 5 bases, there was a span of 18 bases. This CDR3 contains 15 residues. DNA of the CDR3: TGCAGCGTTGAACGAATGGGGGCGCCCCAGGAGACCCAGTACTTC. It encodes CSVERMGAPQETQYF.

This chain joins TRBV30 and TRBJ2-3; 15 nucleotides match TRBD2. Germline CDR1 GTSNPN, CDR2 SVGIG (reference sequence). V dropped 0 bases and J dropped 5; count of bases not matched to a gene: 12. This CDR3 has 19 amino acids. The CDR3 DNA is TGTGCCTGGAGTGTAGCCCGGACTAGCGGGAGGGCAGTTGGAGATACGCAGTATTTT. Its translation: CAWSVARTSGRAVGDTQYF. The variable domain in full, with the rest retrieved from reference TRBV30 and TRBJ2-3, is SQTIHQWPATLVQPVGSPLSLECTVEGTSNPNLYWYRQAAGRGLQLLFYSVGIGQISSEVPQNLSASRPQDRQFILSSKKLLLSDSGFYLCAWSVARTSGRAVGDTQYFGPGTRLTVL.

V gene TRBV30 combines with J gene TRBJ2-5; 8 positions match TRBD2. The CDR3 runs 15 residues. V lost 3 bases, J lost 4 bases, and 10 bases stayed unmatched. CDR1 is GTSNPN, CDR2 SVGIG, per germline (reference sequence). The CDR3 loop is CAWRATGTRGETQYF. CDR3 bases: TGTGCCTGGAGGGCCACTGGGACTAGAGGAGAGACCCAGTACTTC.

The V and J genes are TRBV6-5 and TRBJ2-1; a possible D gene is TRBD1 (6 bases). Trimming pared 6 bases from V and 4 bases from J, leaving 13 bases between. Germline assignment: CDR1 MNHEY and CDR2 SVGAGI. This CDR3 has 14 amino acids. CDR3 DNA sequence: TGTGCCAGCAGCCTTCCCGGGACATACAATGAGCAGTTCTTC. The encoded protein is CASSLPGTYNEQFF.

The sample holds a few counts of this clone. CDR3 nucleotide sequence: TGTGCCAGCAGCTCGGGGACAGCTGGGGCCAACGTCCTGACTTTC. This encodes CASSSGTAGANVLTF. The J gene is TRBJ2-6, the V gene TRBV5-4, with 7 bases aligning to TRBD1. Trimming removed 3 bases from V and 2 bases from J; junction bases left unmatched: 2. CDR3 size: 15 residues. Germline V gene data show CDR1 as SGHNT and CDR2 as YYREEE (reference sequence). The full variable domain, its missing parts supplied by reference TRBV5-4 and TRBJ2-6, is ETGVTQSPTHLIKTRGQQVTLRCSSQSGHNTVSWYQQALGQGPQFIFQYYREEENGRGNFPPRFSGLQFPNYSSELNVNALELDDSALYLCASSSGTAGANVLTFGAGSRLTVL.

V usage is TRBV30 and J usage is TRBJ2-3; TRBD2 might be the D (7 bases). The CDR3 is 17 amino acids. V lost 3 bases to trimming and J lost 0 bases, with 19 bases between them. Looked up from germline, CDR1 is GTSNPN and CDR2 is SVGIG (reference sequence). CDR3 bases: TGTGCCTGGAGGTTCTGGGGGGCTAGCGGAAGCACAGATACGCAGTATTTT. Translation: CAWRFWGASGSTDTQYF.

The chain joins TRBV7-9 to TRBJ2-2; TRBD1 matches at 8 bases. The CDR3 totals 15 residues. Germline lookup yields CDR1 SEHNR and CDR2 FQNEAQ (reference sequence). J lost 3 bases, V lost 2 bases, and 2 bases had no gene match. This CDR3 is CASSLTQGDTGELFF. The CDR3 DNA is TGTGCCAGCAGCTTAACACAGGGGGACACCGGGGAGCTGTTTTTT.